This passage covers 20 T cell receptor beta chains from one sample sequenced in a study of T cells in localized non-small cell lung cancer. Generated by immunoSEQ multiplex PCR, the TCRdb table keeps only in-frame clones and is missing some. The table lists roughly 38,000 clones, approximately 90% of them singletons. This specimen consisted of peripheral blood mononuclear cells, obtained before any cancer treatment. The receptors originated from an older male donor with stage II lung adenocarcinoma.

The gene calls are TRBV6-6 and TRBJ2-1; 8 bases map to TRBD1. The CDR3 length is 15 residues. V dropped 5 bases and J dropped 5; count of bases not matched to a gene: 8. Germline assignment: CDR1 MNHNY and CDR2 SVGAGI (reference sequence). As DNA, the CDR3 is TGTGCCAGCAGTCACAGGGGACAGGCACACAATGAGCAGTTCTTC. Translating gives CASSHRGQAHNEQFF.

The V call is TRBV7-9, the J call TRBJ2-1, with TRBD2 matching over 14 bases. This CDR3 contains 17 residues. V was pared by 6 bases and J by 10 bases, with 14 bases of the junction left unmatched. Germline CDR1 reads SEHNR; CDR2 reads FQNEAQ (reference sequence). Written as DNA, the CDR3 is TGTGCCAGCAGACACGCCCCGGGACTAGCGGGAGTAGGGGAGCAGTTCTTC. Encoded protein: CASRHAPGLAGVGEQFF. The variable domain in full, completed from reference TRBV7-9 and TRBJ2-1, reads DTGVSQNPRHKITKRGQNVTFRCDPISEHNRLYWYRQTLGQGPEFLTYFQNEAQLEKSRLLSDRFSAERPKGSFSTLEIQRTEQGDSAMYLCASRHAPGLAGVGEQFFGPGTRLTVL.

The chain is built from TRBV6-6 and TRBJ2-5, with D possibly matching TRBD2 (6 bases). Germline assignment: CDR1 MNHNY and CDR2 SVGAGI (reference sequence). The CDR3 extends over 14 amino acids. Trimming cost V 3 bases and J 0 bases, with 8 bases left between them. CDR3 bases: TGTGCCAGCAGTTATGGACTAAACCAAGAGACCCAGTACTTC. Encoded protein: CASSYGLNQETQYF.

The rearrangement joins TRBV28 to TRBJ2-7, with D perhaps assigned TRBD1 or TRBD2 (5 bases each). The CDR3 has 14 amino acids. Looked up from germline, CDR1 is MDHEN and CDR2 is SYDVKM. V shed 8 bases and J shed 1 base, with 15 bases lying between them. CDR3 DNA: TGTGCCAGCTGGCCGAGGGGAATGTCCTACGAGCAGTACTTC. Its protein is CASWPRGMSYEQYF.

The rearrangement uses TRBV11-2 and TRBJ1-4; D might be TRBD1 (6 bases). This CDR3 has 17 amino acids. Looked up from germline, CDR1 is SGHAT and CDR2 is FQNNGV. V gave up 0 bases and J gave up 8 bases, with 19 bases separating them. The CDR3 here is CASSLDIEVSQGEKLFF. The DNA for the CDR3 is TGTGCCAGCAGCTTAGATATAGAGGTCTCCCAGGGGGAAAAACTGTTTTTT.

In this sample, this clone turned up a few times. V gene TRBV7-8 combines with J gene TRBJ2-5, with TRBD1 as a possible D gene (5 bases). The CDR3 runs to 13 residues. Trimming took 5 bases from V and 5 from J, leaving 12 bases between them. Germline V gene lookup returns CDR1 SGHVS and CDR2 FQNEAQ. The chain's CDR3 is CASSQGTRETQYF. CDR3 bases: TGTGCCAGCAGCCAGGGCACCCGGGAGACCCAGTACTTC.

The V call is TRBV2, the J call TRBJ2-5; 10 bases map to TRBD2. This CDR3 has 14 residues. The germline CDR1 and CDR2 sequences are SNHLY and FYNNEI. Trimming at V came to 6 bases and at J to 9 bases, leaving 10 bases not matched to a gene. The CDR3 DNA follows: TGTGCCAGCAGAGCACGGACTAGCGGTGGGGCCCAGTACTTC. Translating it yields CASRARTSGGAQYF. The full variable domain, completed using reference TRBV2 and TRBJ2-5, is EPEVTQTPSHQVTQMGQEVILRCVPISNHLYFYWYRQILGQKVEFLVSFYNNEISEKSEIFDDQFSVERPDGSNFTLKIRSTKLEDSAMYFCASRARTSGGAQYFGPGTRLLVL.

The chain combines TRBV30 with TRBJ1-2, with a tentative D call TRBD1 (5 bases). Looked up from germline, CDR1 is GTSNPN and CDR2 is SVGIG (reference sequence). This CDR3 has 13 amino acids. The V end was cut by 5 bases, the J end by 0 bases, with 10 bases between. The CDR3 is CAWSRDPNYGYTF. The CDR3 DNA reads TGTGCCTGGTCCAGGGACCCTAACTATGGCTACACCTTC. The complete variable domain, with remaining parts taken from reference TRBV30 and TRBJ1-2, reads SQTIHQWPATLVQPVGSPLSLECTVEGTSNPNLYWYRQAAGRGLQLLFYSVGIGQISSEVPQNLSASRPQDRQFILSSKKLLLSDSGFYLCAWSRDPNYGYTFGSGTRLTVV.

This chain joins TRBV7-8 and TRBJ2-7; perhaps D is TRBD1 or TRBD2 (5 bases each). This CDR3 has 15 residues. From germline, CDR1 is SGHVS and CDR2 FQNEAQ. Trimming took off 6 bases at V and 7 bases at J, with 22 bases between the two ends. This CDR3 is CASRATGTTSGEQYF. DNA for the CDR3: TGTGCCAGCAGGGCTACCGGGACCACCTCCGGAGAGCAGTACTTC.

This clone was picked up a small number of times. CDR3 in amino acids: CASSLIMLDEAFF. In DNA form, the CDR3 reads TGTGCCAGCAGTTTAATAATGTTGGATGAAGCTTTCTTT. V is TRBV28 and J is TRBJ1-1; D unclear. V lost 2 bases and J 7 bases, leaving 11 bases between the germline ends. Germline V lookup: CDR1 MDHEN, CDR2 SYDVKM. The CDR3 runs 13 residues.

The chain employs TRBV7-2 and TRBJ2-1; tentatively, D is TRBD2 (5 bases). This CDR3 contains 13 residues. Per the germline V gene, CDR1 is SGHTA and CDR2 is FQGNSA. Trimming cost V 6 bases and J 10 bases, with 16 bases left between them. Here the CDR3 DNA reads TGTGCCAGCAGAGAGGGCGGTTTCGGGGAGCAGTTCTTC. This codes for CASREGGFGEQFF.

This clone was observed once. The V and J genes are TRBV6-5 and TRBJ1-2; 9 nucleotides align to TRBD1. This CDR3 comprises 15 residues. Germline CDR1 is MNHEY and CDR2 is SVGAGI. V lost 2 bases and J lost 7; bases outside the gene matches: 8. The CDR3 DNA follows: TGTGCCAGCAGTTACACCGGGACAGGGATTACTGGCTACACCTTC. Translation: CASSYTGTGITGYTF.

The chain employs TRBV7-2 and TRBJ2-1; 14 bases are shared with TRBD2. V lost 7 bases to trimming and J lost 6 bases; unmatched junction nucleotides: 11. Germline V lookup: CDR1 SGHTA, CDR2 FQGNSA. The CDR3 is 17 residues long. The CDR3 DNA sequence: TGTGCCAGCACCCGACTAGCGGGAGGGCGGCCCGGCAATGAGCAGTTCTTC. Translating it yields CASTRLAGGRPGNEQFF. Supplemented by reference TRBV7-2 and TRBJ2-1, the full variable domain reads GAGVSQSPSNKVTEKGKDVELRCDPISGHTALYWYRQSLGQGLEFLIYFQGNSAPDKSGLPSDRFSAERTGGSVSTLTIQRTQQEDSAVYLCASTRLAGGRPGNEQFFGPGTRLTVL.

The gene calls are TRBV18 and TRBJ2-7, with TRBD1 matching 7 bases. The germline CDR1 and CDR2 sequences are KGHSH and LQKENI. The length of the CDR3 is 13 residues. V gave up 3 bases and J gave up 6 bases; unmatched junction bases: 5. The CDR3 nucleotides read TGTGCCAGCTCACCGGGGACAGTAGGCGAGCAGTACTTC. Encoded protein: CASSPGTVGEQYF.

This clone has a single count. The chain uses TRBV6-1 and TRBJ1-2; 7 positions agree with TRBD1. V dropped 7 bases and J dropped 8; count of bases not matched to a gene: 10. This CDR3 has 13 residues. Germline V lookup: CDR1 MNHNS, CDR2 SASEGT. In nucleotides, the CDR3 is TGTGCCAGCAACGGGGGAGACAGGGCGGGCTACACCTTC. Its translation is CASNGGDRAGYTF.

The chain has TRBV2 and TRBJ2-1; 10 bases map to TRBD2. The V and J ends lost 3 bases and 8 bases, in that order; junction bases with no gene match: 7. CDR3 length equals 15 residues. Germline values: CDR1 SNHLY, CDR2 FYNNEI. The CDR3 sequence is CASSESGRELDEQFF. The CDR3 nucleotides are TGTGCCAGCAGTGAGAGCGGGAGGGAGCTAGATGAGCAGTTCTTC.

The chain couples TRBV19 to TRBJ2-5; D call uncertain. This CDR3 is 14 amino acids long. V was shortened by 9 bases and J by 2 bases, with 16 bases between the two germline ends. Germline CDR1 reads LNHDA; CDR2 reads SQIVND (reference sequence). CDR3 sequence: CASQQGLGQETQYF. DNA of the CDR3: TGTGCCAGCCAGCAAGGATTGGGGCAAGAGACCCAGTACTTC.

The chain recombines TRBV6-1 with TRBJ1-5, with a weak D call TRBD1 (6 bases). The germline V gene encodes CDR1 MNHNS and CDR2 SASEGT. The CDR3 spans 13 residues. V lost 6 bases to trimming and J lost 4 bases, with 10 bases between them. The CDR3: CASRQGNNQPQHF. Written as DNA, the CDR3 is TGTGCCAGCAGACAGGGTAATAATCAGCCCCAGCATTTT.

The chain couples TRBV19 to TRBJ1-1, with D possibly TRBD1 on 5 matching bases. CDR1 is LNHDA, CDR2 SQIVND, per germline (reference sequence). Trimming cost V 3 bases and J 7 bases, with 15 bases left between them. The CDR3 extends over 14 amino acids. DNA for the CDR3: TGTGCCAGTAGTATGGGACTCCAATATCATGAAGCTTTCTTT. Translation: CASSMGLQYHEAFF.

This clone was detected only once. Here the CDR3 DNA reads TGTGCCAGCAGCTTAGTTCCGCAGACCTCTGGAAACACCATATATTTT. Amino acids: CASSLVPQTSGNTIYF. The V call is TRBV7-6, the J call TRBJ1-3, with D unresolved. Germline-derived CDR1 and CDR2 are SGHVS and FNYEAQ. The CDR3 contains 16 residues. V was clipped by 1 base and J by 0 bases, with 10 bases between them.